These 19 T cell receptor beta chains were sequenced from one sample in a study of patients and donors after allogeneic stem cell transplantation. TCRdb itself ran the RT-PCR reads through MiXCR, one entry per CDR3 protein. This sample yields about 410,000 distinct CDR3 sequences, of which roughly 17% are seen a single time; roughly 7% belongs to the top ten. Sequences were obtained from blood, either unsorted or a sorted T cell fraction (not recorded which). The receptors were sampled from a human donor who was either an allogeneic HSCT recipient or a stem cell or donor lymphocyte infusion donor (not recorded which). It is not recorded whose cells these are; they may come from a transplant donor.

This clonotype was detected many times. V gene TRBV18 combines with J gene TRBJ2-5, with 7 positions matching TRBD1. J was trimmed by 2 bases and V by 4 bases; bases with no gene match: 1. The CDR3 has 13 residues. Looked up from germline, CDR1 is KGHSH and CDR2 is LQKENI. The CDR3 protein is CASSQGQQETQYF. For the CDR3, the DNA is TGTGCCAGCTCACAGGGACAGCAAGAGACCCAGTACTTC.

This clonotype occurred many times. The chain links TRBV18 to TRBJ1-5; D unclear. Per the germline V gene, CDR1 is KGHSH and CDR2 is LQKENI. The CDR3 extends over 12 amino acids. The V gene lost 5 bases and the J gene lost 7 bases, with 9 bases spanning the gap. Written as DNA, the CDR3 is TGTGCCAGCTCAATCAGAAGCCAGCCCCAGCATTTT. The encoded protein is CASSIRSQPQHF.

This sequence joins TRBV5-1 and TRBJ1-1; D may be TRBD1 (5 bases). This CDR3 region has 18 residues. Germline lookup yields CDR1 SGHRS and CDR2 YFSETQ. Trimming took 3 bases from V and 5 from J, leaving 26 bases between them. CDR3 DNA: TGCGCCAGCAGCTCAGCGACCCTGGACACCTACGGGGGGACTGAAGCTTTCTTT. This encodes CASSSATLDTYGGTEAFF.

CDR3 in amino acids: CASSLDRVSEQYF. The DNA for the CDR3 is TGTGCCAGCAGTTTGGACAGGGTAAGCGAGCAGTACTTC. J is TRBJ2-7 and V is TRBV12-3 or TRBV12-4; 8 bases match TRBD1. The CDR3 runs 13 residues. Trimming took 3 bases from V and 6 from J; bases not matched to a gene: 4.

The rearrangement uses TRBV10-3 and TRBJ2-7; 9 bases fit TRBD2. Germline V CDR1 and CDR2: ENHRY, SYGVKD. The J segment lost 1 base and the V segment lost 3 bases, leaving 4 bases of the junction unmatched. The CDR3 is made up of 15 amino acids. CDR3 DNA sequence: TGTGCCATCAGTGATTCTAGCGGGGCATCCTACGAGCAGTACTTC. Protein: CAISDSSGASYEQYF.

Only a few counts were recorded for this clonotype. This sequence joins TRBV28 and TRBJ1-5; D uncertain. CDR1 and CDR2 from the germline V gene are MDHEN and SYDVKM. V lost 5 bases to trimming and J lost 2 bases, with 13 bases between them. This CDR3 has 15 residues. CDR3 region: CASSGIGQGNQPQHF. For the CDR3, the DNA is TGTGCCAGCAGTGGGATTGGGCAGGGCAATCAGCCCCAGCATTTT.

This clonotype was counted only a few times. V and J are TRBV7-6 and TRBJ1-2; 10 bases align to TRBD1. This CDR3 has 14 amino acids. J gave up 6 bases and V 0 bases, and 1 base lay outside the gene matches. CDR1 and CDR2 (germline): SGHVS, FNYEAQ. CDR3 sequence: CASSLAGTGDGYTF. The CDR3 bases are TGTGCCAGCAGCTTAGCGGGGACAGGGGATGGCTACACCTTC. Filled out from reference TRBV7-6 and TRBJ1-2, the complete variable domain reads GAGVSQSPRYKVTKRGQDVALRCDPISGHVSLYWYRQALGQGPEFLTYFNYEAQQDKSGLPNDRFSAERPEGSISTLTIQRTEQRDSAMYRCASSLAGTGDGYTFGSGTRLTVV.

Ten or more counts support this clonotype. The CDR3: CASTRQGGNTEAFF. The CDR3 bases are TGTGCCAGCACTCGACAGGGGGGAAACACTGAAGCTTTCTTT. This chain connects TRBV2 to TRBJ1-1, with TRBD1 matching 9 bases. This CDR3 comprises 14 residues. With V trimmed by 7 bases and J by 2 bases, 5 bases remained unmatched. CDR1 SNHLY and CDR2 FYNNEI come from the germline V gene. The variable domain in full, with the rest retrieved from reference TRBV2 and TRBJ1-1, is EPEVTQTPSHQVTQMGQEVILRCVPISNHLYFYWYRQILGQKVEFLVSFYNNEISEKSEIFDDQFSVERPDGSNFTLKIRSTKLEDSAMYFCASTRQGGNTEAFFGQGTRLTVV.

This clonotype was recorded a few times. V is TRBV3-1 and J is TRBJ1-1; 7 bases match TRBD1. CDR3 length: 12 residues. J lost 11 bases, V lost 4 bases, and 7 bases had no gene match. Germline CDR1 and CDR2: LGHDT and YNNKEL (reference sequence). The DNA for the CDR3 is TGTGCCAGCAGCCTCAGGGGACAGTCGGCTTTCTTT. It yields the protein CASSLRGQSAFF.

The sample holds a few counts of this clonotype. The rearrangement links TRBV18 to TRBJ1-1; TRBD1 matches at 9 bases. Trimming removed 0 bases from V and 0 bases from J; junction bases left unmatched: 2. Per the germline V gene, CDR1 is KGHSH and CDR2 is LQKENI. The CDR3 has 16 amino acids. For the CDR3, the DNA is TGTGCCAGCTCACCACCGGGGACAGGGATGAACACTGAAGCTTTCTTT. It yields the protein CASSPPGTGMNTEAFF.

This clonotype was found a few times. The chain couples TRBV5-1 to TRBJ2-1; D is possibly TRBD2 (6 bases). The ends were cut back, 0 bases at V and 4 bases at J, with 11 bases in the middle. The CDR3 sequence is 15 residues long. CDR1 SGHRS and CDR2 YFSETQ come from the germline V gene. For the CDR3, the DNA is TGCGCCAGCAGCTTGGGGTTTAGCGGATACAATGAGCAGTTCTTC. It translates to CASSLGFSGYNEQFF.

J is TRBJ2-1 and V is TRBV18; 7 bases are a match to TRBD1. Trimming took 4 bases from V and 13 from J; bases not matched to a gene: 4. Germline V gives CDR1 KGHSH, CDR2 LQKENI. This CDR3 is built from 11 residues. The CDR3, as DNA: TGTGCCAGCTCACAAACAGGGGATCAGTTCTTC. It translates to CASSQTGDQFF. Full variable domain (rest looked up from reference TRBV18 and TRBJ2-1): NAGVMQNPRHLVRRRGQEARLRCSPMKGHSHVYWYRQLPEEGLKFMVYLQKENIIDESGMPKERFSAEFPKEGPSILRIQQVVRGDSAAYFCASSQTGDQFFGPGTRLTVL.

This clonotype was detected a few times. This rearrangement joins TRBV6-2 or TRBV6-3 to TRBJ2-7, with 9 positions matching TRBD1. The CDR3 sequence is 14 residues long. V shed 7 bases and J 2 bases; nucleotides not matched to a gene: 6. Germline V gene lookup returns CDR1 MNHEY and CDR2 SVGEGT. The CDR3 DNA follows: TGTGCCAGCACCCGGGGACAGGGAGCCTACGAGCAGTACTTC. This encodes CASTRGQGAYEQYF.

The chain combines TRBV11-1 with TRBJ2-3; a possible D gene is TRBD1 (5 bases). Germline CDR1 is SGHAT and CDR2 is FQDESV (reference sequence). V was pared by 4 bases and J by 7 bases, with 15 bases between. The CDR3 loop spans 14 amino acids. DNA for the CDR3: TGTGCCAGCAGCTCTCGACAGATCCTAAATACGCAGTATTTT. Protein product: CASSSRQILNTQYF.

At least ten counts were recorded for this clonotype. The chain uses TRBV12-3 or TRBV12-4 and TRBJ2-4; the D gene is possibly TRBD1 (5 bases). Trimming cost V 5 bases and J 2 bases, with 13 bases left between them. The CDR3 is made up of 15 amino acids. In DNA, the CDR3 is TGTGCCAGCAGTCTTATACAGGAAACCAAAAACATTCAGTACTTC. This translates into CASSLIQETKNIQYF.

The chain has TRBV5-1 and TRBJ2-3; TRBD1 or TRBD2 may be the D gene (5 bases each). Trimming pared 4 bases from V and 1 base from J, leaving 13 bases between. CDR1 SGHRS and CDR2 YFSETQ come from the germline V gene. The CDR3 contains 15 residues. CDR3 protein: CASSQAPGRTDTQYF. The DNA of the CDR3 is TGCGCCAGCAGCCAAGCCCCGGGGCGCACAGATACGCAGTATTTT.

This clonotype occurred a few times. CDR3 sequence reads: CAISVSAGGRSEQYF. CDR3 coding DNA: TGTGCCATCAGTGTATCGGCGGGGGGCCGGAGCGAGCAGTACTTC. The chain has TRBV10-3 and TRBJ2-7, with TRBD2 matching 8 bases. Germline V gives CDR1 ENHRY, CDR2 SYGVKD. V dropped 4 bases and J dropped 6; count of bases not matched to a gene: 11. The CDR3 contains 15 residues.

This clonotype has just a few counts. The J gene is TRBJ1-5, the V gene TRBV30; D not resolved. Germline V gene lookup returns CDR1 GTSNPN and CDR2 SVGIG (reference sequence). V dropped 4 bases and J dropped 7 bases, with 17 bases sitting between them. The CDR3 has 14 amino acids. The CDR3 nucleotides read TGTGCCTGGAAGCGAAGTGGGCGCGGGCAGCCCCAGCATTTT. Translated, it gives CAWKRSGRGQPQHF.

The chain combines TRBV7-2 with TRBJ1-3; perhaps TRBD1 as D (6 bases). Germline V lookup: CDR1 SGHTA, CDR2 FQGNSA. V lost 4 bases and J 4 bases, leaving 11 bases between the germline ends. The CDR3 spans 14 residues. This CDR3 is CASSSRGSGNTIYF. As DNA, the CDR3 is TGTGCCAGCAGCTCCAGGGGTTCCGGAAACACCATATATTTT. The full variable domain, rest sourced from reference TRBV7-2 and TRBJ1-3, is GAGVSQSPSNKVTEKGKDVELRCDPISGHTALYWYRQSLGQGLEFLIYFQGNSAPDKSGLPSDRFSAERTGGSVSTLTIQRTQQEDSAVYLCASSSRGSGNTIYFGEGSWLTVV.